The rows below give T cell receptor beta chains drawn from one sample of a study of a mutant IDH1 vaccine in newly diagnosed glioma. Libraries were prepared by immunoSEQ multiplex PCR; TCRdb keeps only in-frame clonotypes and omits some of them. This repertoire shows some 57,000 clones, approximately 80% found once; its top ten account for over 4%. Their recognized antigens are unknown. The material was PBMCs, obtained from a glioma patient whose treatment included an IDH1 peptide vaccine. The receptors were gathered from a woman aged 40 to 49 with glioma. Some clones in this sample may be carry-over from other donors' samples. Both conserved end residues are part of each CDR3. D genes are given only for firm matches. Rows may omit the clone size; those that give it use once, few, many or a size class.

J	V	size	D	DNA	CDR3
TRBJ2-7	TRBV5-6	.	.	TGTGCCAGCAGCGAAACCGGAGGGGTAGAGAACGAGCAGTACTTC	CASSETGGVENEQYF
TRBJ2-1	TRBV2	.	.	TGTGCCAGCAGGGAGGGGACTGCCTCCTACAATGAGCAGTTCTTC	CASREGTASYNEQFF
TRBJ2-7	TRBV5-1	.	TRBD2	TGCGCCAGCAGCTACCGGGACTACGGGCCCCACGAGCAGTACTTC	CASSYRDYGPHEQYF
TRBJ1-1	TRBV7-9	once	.	TGTGCCAGCAGGTCCGGGGGGCAGGGGTCGAACACTGAAGCTTTCTTT	CASRSGGQGSNTEAFF
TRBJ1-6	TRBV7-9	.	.	TGTGCCAGCAGCCCCAGACAGGTCCCTAATTCACCCCTCCACTTT	CASSPRQVPNSPLHF
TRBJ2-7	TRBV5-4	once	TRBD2	TGTGCCAGCAGCCATGGGGGGGGGACCTACGAGCAGTACTTC	CASSHGGGTYEQYF
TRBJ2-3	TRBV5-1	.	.	TGCGCCAGCAGCTTGGCGGGTGTGATAGGCACAGATACGCAGTATTTT	CASSLAGVIGTDTQYF
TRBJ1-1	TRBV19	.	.	TGTGCCAGTAGTAGTAGGAGCATGAACACTGAAGCTTTCTTT	CASSSRSMNTEAFF
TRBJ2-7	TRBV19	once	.	TGTGCCAGTAGTATAGAAGGGGACGAGCAGTACTTC	CASSIEGDEQYF
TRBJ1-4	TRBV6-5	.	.	TGTGCCAGCGGTGGGGGGGTAAATGAAAAACTGTTTTTT	CASGGGVNEKLFF
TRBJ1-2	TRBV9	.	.	TGTGCCAGCAGCGTAGGGGCAGGGCCCTATGGCTACACCTTC	CASSVGAGPYGYTF
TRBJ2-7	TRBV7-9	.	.	TGTGCCAGCAGCTCCCCCGTTCACGAGCAGTACTTC	CASSSPVHEQYF
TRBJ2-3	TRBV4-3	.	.	TGCGCCAGCAGCCAGAGGGACCACTACACAGATACGCAGTATTTT	CASSQRDHYTDTQYF
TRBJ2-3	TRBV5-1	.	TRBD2	TGCGCCAGCAGCTTGCGCGGGGGGGGCCGTGATACGCAGTATTTT	CASSLRGGGRDTQYF
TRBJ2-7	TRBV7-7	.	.	TGTGCTAGCAGCCGGGGCGGCGAATCCTACGAGCAGTACTTC	CASSRGGESYEQYF
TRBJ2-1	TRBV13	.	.	TGTGCCAGCAGCCCGCTAACAGGTGTCTTCTACAATGAGCAGTTCTTC	CASSPLTGVFYNEQFF
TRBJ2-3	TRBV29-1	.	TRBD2	TGCAGCGTGGCGGGACTAGCGGGGGGTGGCGGCACAGATACGCAGTATTTT	CSVAGLAGGGGTDTQYF
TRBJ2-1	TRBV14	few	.	TGTGCCAGCAGCCAAGATCCCCCTGGTAAGGGTGAGCAGTTCTTC	CASSQDPPGKGEQFF
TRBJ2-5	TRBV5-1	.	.	TGCGCCAGCAGCTTGGCCCTCGGCGGGCAAGAGACCCAGTACTTC	CASSLALGGQETQYF
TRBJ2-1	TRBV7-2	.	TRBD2	TGTGCCAGCAGCTTAGCTCTTAGCGGGGGCTACAATGAGCAGTTCTTC	CASSLALSGGYNEQFF
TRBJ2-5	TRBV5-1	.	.	TGCGCCAGCAGCCCCCCCTCGGGGTCCGACGGCCAAGAGACCCAGTACTTC	CASSPPSGSDGQETQYF
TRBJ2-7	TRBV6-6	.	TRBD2	TGTGCCAGCACCATAGCGGGTATGGTCTACGAGCAGTACTTC	CASTIAGMVYEQYF
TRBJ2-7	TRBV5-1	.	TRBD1	TGCGCCAGCCGAGGGACAGGGTTAGGCTACGAGCAGTACTTC	CASRGTGLGYEQYF
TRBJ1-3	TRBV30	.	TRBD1	TGTGCCTGGAGGAAGGGACAGGGAAACACCATATATTTT	CAWRKGQGNTIYF
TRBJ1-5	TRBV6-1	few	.	TGTGCCAGCAGGTCCGATCAGCCCCAGCATTTT	CASRSDQPQHF
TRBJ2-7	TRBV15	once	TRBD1	TGTGCCGCCGGGACAGAGTACTACGAGCAGTACTTC	CAAGTEYYEQYF
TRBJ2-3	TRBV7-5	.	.	TGTGCCAGAAGCTCCAGACAGGGGGCTATTACAGATACGCAGTATTTT	CARSSRQGAITDTQYF
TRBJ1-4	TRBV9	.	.	TGTGCCAGCAGCGTCGGAACAGGTTCAACTAATGAAAAACTGTTTTTT	CASSVGTGSTNEKLFF
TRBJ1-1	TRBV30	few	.	TGTGCCTGGAGTTTCGACCAGGGCTCTGAAGCTTTCTTT	CAWSFDQGSEAFF
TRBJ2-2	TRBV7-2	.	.	TGTGCCAGCAGCTTAATGGGGGACGGGGAGCTGTTTTTT	CASSLMGDGELFF
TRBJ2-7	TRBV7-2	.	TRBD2	TGTGCCAGCAGACCCGCCGGCGGGGGGCAGTACTTC	CASRPAGGGQYF
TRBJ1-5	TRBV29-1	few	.	TGCAGCGTTGGCGGGGTGGGGGATCAGCCCCAGCATTTT	CSVGGVGDQPQHF
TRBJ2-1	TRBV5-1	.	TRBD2	TGCGCCAGCATGATTAGCGGGACGATCTACAATGAGCAGTTCTTC	CASMISGTIYNEQFF
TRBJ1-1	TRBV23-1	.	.	TGCGCCAGCAGTCAATCGGGGGGAGCACGCACTGAAGCTTTCTTT	CASSQSGGARTEAFF
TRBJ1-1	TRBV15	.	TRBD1	TGTGCCACCTATGGACAGGGTGAGAAGAGGTGGCGGACTGAAGCTTTCTTT	CATYGQGEKRWRTEAFF
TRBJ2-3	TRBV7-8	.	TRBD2	TGTGCCAGCAGGGTAGGCGGGGGGAACACAGATACGCAGTATTTT	CASRVGGGNTDTQYF
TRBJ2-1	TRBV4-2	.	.	TGTGCCAGCAGCCAAGATTTTGGGGCCGAGCAGTTCTTC	CASSQDFGAEQFF
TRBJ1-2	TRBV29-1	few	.	TGCAGCGTTGAAAACAGCTACGGAGGGGGCTACACCTTC	CSVENSYGGGYTF
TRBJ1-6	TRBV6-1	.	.	TGTGCCAGCATGCGCGGTACGGACCCATCGGGGCCCCTCCACTTT	CASMRGTDPSGPLHF
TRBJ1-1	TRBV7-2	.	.	TGTGCCAGCAGCTTAGCGACGGGCAACAGGTTACCGAACACTGAAGCTTTCTTT	CASSLATGNRLPNTEAFF